The T cell receptor (beta chain) under discussion was sequenced for a study of cytomegalovirus exposure and HLA in healthy donors. Study overall: There were under 140 million unique TCR beta sequences, drawn from about 190 million T cells, in an earlier analysis. Regarding the study as a whole: Earlier analysis looked at TCR beta V segments, and most were productive about 87% or about 30% of the time. Using a false discovery rate of 0.05, a later analysis showed that 16,951 TCR beta sequences were associated with HLA alleles.

60 Vbeta and 13 Jbeta primers were used in PCR. Source study methods: Among the unique TCR beta chains that a later analysis counted, about 86 million in all, 9.5 million to 11 million were shared. Clones were read by immunoSEQ multiplex PCR, and TCRdb kept only the in-frame ones, dropping some. Clonal size and the V and J genes are those of that table, whereas D and trimming came from the DNA. The sample holds roughly 190,000 clones; over 75% are singletons and the top ten take approximately 6.3%. Germline CDR1 reads SEHNR; CDR2 reads FQNEAQ (reference sequence). Trimming shortened V by 1 base and J by 3 bases, and 6 bases separated the two germline ends. The CDR3 runs 14 residues. A remark on this clone: Its antigen remains unknown.

The sequence was obtained from a man aged 40-49 years in good health and CMV-seropositive. The sequenced sample consisted of PBMCs. V gene TRBV7-9 combines with J gene TRBJ2-2; D gene uncertain. The CDR3 sequence is CASSLGTDTGELFF. CDR3 DNA sequence: TGTGCCAGCAGCTTAGGTACTGACACCGGGGAGCTGTTTTTT.